One and the same sample provided the 20 T cell receptor beta chains below, sequenced in a study of CD8 T cells in Susac syndrome. Reverse transcription used roughly 0.5 to 1 ug RNA and random hexamers. TCRdb independently ran MiXCR on the immunoSEQ multiplex PCR reads; one entry per CDR3 protein. This table holds 170,000 or so distinct CDR3 sequences, approximately 95% found once. Sequencing used CD4+ T cells from PBMCs. Receptor source: a human donor with multiple sclerosis.

The chain recombines TRBV2 with TRBJ2-7; D assignment may be TRBD1 or TRBD2 (6 bases each). Trimming stripped 0 bases from V and 2 bases from J, with 17 bases between. There are 17 residues in the CDR3. CDR1 is SNHLY and CDR2 is FYNNEI in the germline V gene. The CDR3 nucleotides read TGTGCCAGCAGTGAAGCCCCTCTCGGCGGGACAACCTACGAGCAGTACTTC. This gives the protein CASSEAPLGGTTYEQYF.

The rearrangement joins TRBV6-1 to TRBJ2-3, with TRBD2 as a possible D gene (6 bases). With 7 bases removed from V and 3 bases from J, the gap between germline ends came to 14 bases. This CDR3 is built from 14 residues. Germline values: CDR1 MNHNS, CDR2 SASEGT. Here the CDR3 DNA reads TGTGCCAGCATCCCGGGAGCGAGGACAGATACGCAGTATTTT. This sequence encodes CASIPGARTDTQYF.

The chain carries TRBV6-5 and TRBJ2-7; D is unclear. Germline CDR1 MNHEY, CDR2 SVGAGI. The V end was cut by 0 bases, the J end by 2 bases, with 11 bases between. The CDR3 covers 15 residues. CDR3 DNA: TGTGCCAGCAGTTACTCTAGGGCTACTACCTACGAGCAGTACTTC. It is translated as CASSYSRATTYEQYF.

The genes are TRBV5-4 and TRBJ2-7; the match to TRBD1 covers 11 bases. CDR3 length equals 15 residues. Germline-derived CDR1 and CDR2 are SGHNT and YYREEE (reference sequence). The trim removed 4 bases at V and 5 bases at J, leaving 8 bases unmatched. Written as DNA, the CDR3 is TGTGCCAGCAGCCCCCGGGACAGGGGGATCCACGAGCAGTACTTC. Translated: CASSPRDRGIHEQYF. Together with reference TRBV5-4 and TRBJ2-7, the CDR3 gives the full variable domain: ETGVTQSPTHLIKTRGQQVTLRCSSQSGHNTVSWYQQALGQGPQFIFQYYREEENGRGNFPPRFSGLQFPNYSSELNVNALELDDSALYLCASSPRDRGIHEQYFGPGTRLTVT.

The rearrangement links TRBV30 to TRBJ2-3; 7 bases fit TRBD2. Losses at the gene ends were 8 bases for V and 6 bases for J; bases not matched to a gene: 8. Germline V gene data show CDR1 as GTSNPN and CDR2 as SVGIG (reference sequence). The CDR3 runs 12 residues. The CDR3 region is CAIGEGSDTQYF. The CDR3 DNA sequence: TGTGCCATTGGGGAGGGTTCGGATACGCAGTATTTT.

This clonotype was observed once. The chain carries TRBV19 and TRBJ2-7, with D tentatively TRBD1 (6 bases). Trimming took off 5 bases at V and 3 bases at J, with 14 bases between the two ends. Looked up from germline, CDR1 is LNHDA and CDR2 is SQIVND (reference sequence). CDR3 length: 14 amino acids. DNA of the CDR3: TGTGCCAGTAGTGGCCCCAGGGGAATCTACGAGCAGTACTTC. Translation: CASSGPRGIYEQYF.

The rearrangement links TRBV19 to TRBJ2-7; D is undetermined. Germline V gives CDR1 LNHDA, CDR2 SQIVND (reference sequence). This CDR3 contains 15 residues. Trimming took 7 bases from V and 2 from J, leaving 18 bases between them. The CDR3 here is CASTTSSGVAYEQYF. The CDR3 DNA is TGTGCCAGTACCACCTCATCTGGAGTTGCCTACGAGCAGTACTTC.

The CDR3 DNA is TGTGCCAGCAGCTTACTAGAAGAGACCCAGTACTTC. This sequence encodes CASSLLEETQYF. The chain is built from TRBV7-2 and TRBJ2-5; D unresolved. Germline assignment: CDR1 SGHTA and CDR2 FQGNSA. The ends were cut back, 2 bases at V and 3 bases at J, with 4 bases in the middle. This CDR3 region has 12 residues.

The V and J genes are TRBV19 and TRBJ2-5; the D gene is possibly TRBD1 (6 bases). CDR3 length: 12 residues. Germline V lookup: CDR1 LNHDA, CDR2 SQIVND (reference sequence). Trimming cost V 6 bases and J 4 bases, with 9 bases left between them. CDR3 in DNA: TGTGCCAGTAGGGGGACACCAGAGACCCAGTACTTC. Encoded protein: CASRGTPETQYF.

The chain is built from TRBV6-5 and TRBJ1-5; D not certain. V was clipped by 2 bases and J by 6 bases, with 14 bases between them. There are 15 residues in the CDR3. Germline V gene data show CDR1 as MNHEY and CDR2 as SVGAGI. The CDR3 reads CASSYGQNSGQPQHF. CDR3 sequence (DNA): TGTGCCAGCAGTTACGGGCAGAATAGTGGTCAGCCCCAGCATTTT.

The chain has TRBV29-1 and TRBJ1-1; no clear D. V lost 1 base and J 0 bases, leaving 6 bases between the germline ends. The CDR3 length is 13 residues. Germline CDR1 reads SQVTM; CDR2 reads ANQGSEA. CDR3 DNA: TGCAGCGTTGAAGGTAACATGAACACTGAAGCTTTCTTT. Protein sequence: CSVEGNMNTEAFF.

Turning to this clonotype: At one end, the junction sequence differs from germline, possibly due to a read error. V usage is TRBV12-3 or TRBV12-4 and J usage is TRBJ2-7, with 11 bases identical to TRBD2. This CDR3 spans 15 amino acids. CDR3: CASSSGLAGFYEQHF. The CDR3 nucleotides read TGTGCCAGCAGTTCCGGACTAGCGGGTTTCTACGAGCAGCACTTC.

V gene TRBV28 combines with J gene TRBJ1-5; 9 nucleotides match TRBD1. Germline trimming cut 10 bases from V and 6 bases from J; bases unmatched to any gene: 13. The CDR3 is made up of 15 amino acids. Germline V CDR1 and CDR2: MDHEN, SYDVKM. DNA for the CDR3: TGTGCCATCGTCCCGGGACAGGGATACAGTCAGCCCCAGCATTTT. Its translation: CAIVPGQGYSQPQHF.

The chain recombines TRBV12-3 or TRBV12-4 with TRBJ1-1; D is uncertain. Trimming removed 1 base from V and 0 bases from J, with 12 bases in between. The CDR3 covers 16 residues. DNA of the CDR3: TGTGCCAGCAGTTTAGAAGATATCGGGGTGAACACTGAAGCTTTCTTT. This encodes CASSLEDIGVNTEAFF.

The rearrangement uses TRBV5-4 and TRBJ2-1; 8 bases line up with TRBD2. Unmatched junction bases numbered 9, after V lost 3 bases and J lost 1 base. Germline values: CDR1 SGHNT, CDR2 YYREEE (reference sequence). The CDR3 has 17 residues. The chain's CDR3 is CASSSGAGGRSYNEQFF. The DNA for the CDR3 is TGTGCCAGCAGCTCCGGGGCTGGCGGGAGGTCCTACAATGAGCAGTTCTTC. The full variable domain, its missing parts supplied by reference TRBV5-4 and TRBJ2-1, is ETGVTQSPTHLIKTRGQQVTLRCSSQSGHNTVSWYQQALGQGPQFIFQYYREEENGRGNFPPRFSGLQFPNYSSELNVNALELDDSALYLCASSSGAGGRSYNEQFFGPGTRLTVL.

This rearrangement joins TRBV7-2 to TRBJ1-5, with D unresolved. V was trimmed by 1 base and J by 2 bases, leaving 12 bases between them. CDR1 and CDR2 (germline): SGHTA, FQGNSA. This CDR3 region has 16 residues. The CDR3, as DNA: TGTGCCAGCAGCTTAGGCCCGTTGTTTGGCAATCAGCCCCAGCATTTT. Its translation: CASSLGPLFGNQPQHF. Full variable domain (rest looked up from reference TRBV7-2 and TRBJ1-5): GAGVSQSPSNKVTEKGKDVELRCDPISGHTALYWYRQSLGQGLEFLIYFQGNSAPDKSGLPSDRFSAERTGGSVSTLTIQRTQQEDSAVYLCASSLGPLFGNQPQHFGDGTRLSIL.

The rearrangement uses TRBV6-5 and TRBJ2-7, with TRBD1 identical over 9 bases. There are 15 residues in the CDR3. The V gene end was trimmed by 1 base and the J gene end by 0 bases; junction bases not matched to a gene: 1. CDR1 MNHEY and CDR2 SVGAGI come from the germline V gene. The CDR3 protein is CASSYLTGGSYEQYF. The CDR3 DNA reads TGTGCCAGCAGTTACTTGACAGGGGGCTCCTACGAGCAGTACTTC.

A word on this clonotype: One end of the junction varies from germline; a read error may be responsible. The rearrangement joins TRBV2 to TRBJ1-1; the match to TRBD1 covers 7 bases. Germline loops: CDR1 SNHLY, CDR2 FYNNEI. The CDR3 covers 14 residues. The chain's CDR3 is CASSLAGGVTEVFF. CDR3 nucleotides: TGTGCCAGCAGCTTGGCAGGGGGAGTCACTGAAGTTTTCTTT.

This chain joins TRBV6-5 and TRBJ2-1, with D tentatively TRBD1 (5 bases). From germline, CDR1 is MNHEY and CDR2 SVGAGI. The length of the CDR3 is 16 residues. Between the trimmed V and J ends, which lost 2 bases and 5 bases, there was a span of 16 bases. For the CDR3, the DNA is TGTGCCAGCAGTTACACAGGATTTGGATTAAACAATGAGCAGTTCTTC. Its protein product is CASSYTGFGLNNEQFF.

This clonotype was recorded once. The chain has TRBV6-1 and TRBJ1-6, with TRBD1 as a possible D gene (5 bases). The germline V gene has CDR1 MNHNS and CDR2 SASEGT. This CDR3 contains 16 residues. V lost 6 bases and J 7 bases, leaving 19 bases between the germline ends. CDR3 amino acids: CASSLQGLLENSPLHF. The CDR3 DNA reads as TGTGCCAGCAGCCTCCAGGGACTTCTCGAAAATTCACCCCTCCACTTT.